One and the same sample provided the 9 T cell receptor beta chains below, sequenced in a study of blood T cells in healthy people across ages. With a J-beta primer mix and a sample-barcoded 5' primer, a second PCR ran 7 to 11 cycles. TCRdb analysed the 5' RACE reads with MiXCR anew, one entry per CDR3 protein. The sample holds about 1.8 million distinct CDR3 sequences, around half seen once. Sample: blood. These receptors all come from a woman in her thirties or forties in good health.

This clonotype was seen just once. This rearrangement joins TRBV20-1 to TRBJ2-3; possibly TRBD1 or TRBD2 for D (5 bases each). In germline, CDR1 is DFQATT, CDR2 SNEGSKA (reference sequence). CDR3 length equals 15 residues. V was trimmed by 4 bases and J by 0 bases, leaving 14 bases between them. The CDR3 sequence: CSATGDDVSTDTQYF. The CDR3 nucleotides are TGCAGTGCTACTGGGGACGACGTTAGCACAGATACGCAGTATTTT.

The V gene is TRBV12-3 or TRBV12-4, the J gene TRBJ2-1; D is possibly TRBD1 (6 bases). The CDR3 is 16 amino acids. V was shortened by 3 bases and J by 0 bases, with 12 bases between the two germline ends. Here the CDR3 reads CASSFGGQFSYNEQFF. CDR3 nucleotides: TGTGCCAGCAGTTTTGGTGGACAGTTCTCCTACAATGAGCAGTTCTTC.

This chain links TRBV28 with TRBJ1-5; a possible D gene is TRBD1 (5 bases). The length of the CDR3 is 15 residues. V dropped 4 bases and J dropped 3 bases, with 13 bases sitting between them. Germline V lookup: CDR1 MDHEN, CDR2 SYDVKM. CDR3: CASSWDRNFNQPQHF. CDR3 coding DNA: TGTGCCAGCAGTTGGGACCGTAATTTCAATCAGCCCCAGCATTTT.

This clonotype was counted only a few times. This chain's CDR3 is CASSQAQKETQYF. In DNA, the CDR3 is TGCGCCAGCAGCCAAGCACAGAAAGAGACCCAGTACTTC. The chain employs TRBV4-1 and TRBJ2-5; D gene uncertain. Trimming left V 1 base short and J 3 bases short, with 6 bases between. This CDR3 is built from 13 residues. Germline CDR1 is MGHRA and CDR2 is YSYEKL.

There are a few counts of this clonotype. The rearrangement links TRBV4-3 to TRBJ1-6, with a tentative D call TRBD1 (6 bases). There are 15 residues in the CDR3. Trimming pared 1 base from V and 11 bases from J, leaving 15 bases between. CDR1 and CDR2 (germline): LGHNA, YSLEER. The CDR3 DNA sequence: TGCGCCAGCAGCCAAGTCGCAGGGGATGGGGCACCCCTCCACTTT. It translates to CASSQVAGDGAPLHF.

This clonotype was detected a few times. The genes are TRBV6-1 and TRBJ1-1; D perhaps matches TRBD1 (6 bases). Trimming left V 6 bases short and J 1 base short, with 15 bases between. Germline CDR1 MNHNS, CDR2 SASEGT. This CDR3 has 15 amino acids. CDR3 region: CASSLGGHQNTEAFF. The CDR3 DNA reads as TGTGCCAGCAGCCTCGGGGGACATCAGAACACTGAAGCTTTCTTT.

As to this clonotype: The conserved closing phenylalanine or tryptophan is absent in this CDR3, likely reflecting a read error. The chain carries TRBV29-1 and TRBJ2-1, with D possibly being TRBD1 (5 bases). The end of the DNA aligns better with TRBJ2-7, so the J call may be wrong. The CDR3 is 16 residues long. The germline CDR1 and CDR2 sequences are SQVTM and ANQGSEA. In nucleotides, the CDR3 is TGCAGCGTTGAAGGCGGCTTCGGACATCCCCTATACGAGCAGTACTAC. Encoded protein: CSVEGGFGHPLYEQYY.

The chain employs TRBV6-2 or TRBV6-3 and TRBJ2-3, with D perhaps assigned TRBD1 or TRBD2 (5 bases each). Per germline, CDR1 MNHEY and CDR2 SVGEGT. The CDR3 is made up of 12 amino acids. V lost 7 bases to trimming and J lost 5 bases, with 10 bases between them. The CDR3 DNA follows: TGTGCCAGCACGGGACGACTAGATACGCAGTATTTT. It encodes CASTGRLDTQYF.

The chain couples TRBV4-1 to TRBJ2-3; the match to TRBD1 covers 9 bases. V lost 7 bases and J lost 1; bases outside the gene matches: 9. Germline V gene sequence: CDR1 MGHRA, CDR2 YSYEKL. The CDR3 is made up of 16 amino acids. In nucleotides, the CDR3 is TGCGCCAGCACGGGGTGGGGGGACAGGGGCACAGATACGCAGTATTTT. Its translation: CASTGWGDRGTDTQYF.